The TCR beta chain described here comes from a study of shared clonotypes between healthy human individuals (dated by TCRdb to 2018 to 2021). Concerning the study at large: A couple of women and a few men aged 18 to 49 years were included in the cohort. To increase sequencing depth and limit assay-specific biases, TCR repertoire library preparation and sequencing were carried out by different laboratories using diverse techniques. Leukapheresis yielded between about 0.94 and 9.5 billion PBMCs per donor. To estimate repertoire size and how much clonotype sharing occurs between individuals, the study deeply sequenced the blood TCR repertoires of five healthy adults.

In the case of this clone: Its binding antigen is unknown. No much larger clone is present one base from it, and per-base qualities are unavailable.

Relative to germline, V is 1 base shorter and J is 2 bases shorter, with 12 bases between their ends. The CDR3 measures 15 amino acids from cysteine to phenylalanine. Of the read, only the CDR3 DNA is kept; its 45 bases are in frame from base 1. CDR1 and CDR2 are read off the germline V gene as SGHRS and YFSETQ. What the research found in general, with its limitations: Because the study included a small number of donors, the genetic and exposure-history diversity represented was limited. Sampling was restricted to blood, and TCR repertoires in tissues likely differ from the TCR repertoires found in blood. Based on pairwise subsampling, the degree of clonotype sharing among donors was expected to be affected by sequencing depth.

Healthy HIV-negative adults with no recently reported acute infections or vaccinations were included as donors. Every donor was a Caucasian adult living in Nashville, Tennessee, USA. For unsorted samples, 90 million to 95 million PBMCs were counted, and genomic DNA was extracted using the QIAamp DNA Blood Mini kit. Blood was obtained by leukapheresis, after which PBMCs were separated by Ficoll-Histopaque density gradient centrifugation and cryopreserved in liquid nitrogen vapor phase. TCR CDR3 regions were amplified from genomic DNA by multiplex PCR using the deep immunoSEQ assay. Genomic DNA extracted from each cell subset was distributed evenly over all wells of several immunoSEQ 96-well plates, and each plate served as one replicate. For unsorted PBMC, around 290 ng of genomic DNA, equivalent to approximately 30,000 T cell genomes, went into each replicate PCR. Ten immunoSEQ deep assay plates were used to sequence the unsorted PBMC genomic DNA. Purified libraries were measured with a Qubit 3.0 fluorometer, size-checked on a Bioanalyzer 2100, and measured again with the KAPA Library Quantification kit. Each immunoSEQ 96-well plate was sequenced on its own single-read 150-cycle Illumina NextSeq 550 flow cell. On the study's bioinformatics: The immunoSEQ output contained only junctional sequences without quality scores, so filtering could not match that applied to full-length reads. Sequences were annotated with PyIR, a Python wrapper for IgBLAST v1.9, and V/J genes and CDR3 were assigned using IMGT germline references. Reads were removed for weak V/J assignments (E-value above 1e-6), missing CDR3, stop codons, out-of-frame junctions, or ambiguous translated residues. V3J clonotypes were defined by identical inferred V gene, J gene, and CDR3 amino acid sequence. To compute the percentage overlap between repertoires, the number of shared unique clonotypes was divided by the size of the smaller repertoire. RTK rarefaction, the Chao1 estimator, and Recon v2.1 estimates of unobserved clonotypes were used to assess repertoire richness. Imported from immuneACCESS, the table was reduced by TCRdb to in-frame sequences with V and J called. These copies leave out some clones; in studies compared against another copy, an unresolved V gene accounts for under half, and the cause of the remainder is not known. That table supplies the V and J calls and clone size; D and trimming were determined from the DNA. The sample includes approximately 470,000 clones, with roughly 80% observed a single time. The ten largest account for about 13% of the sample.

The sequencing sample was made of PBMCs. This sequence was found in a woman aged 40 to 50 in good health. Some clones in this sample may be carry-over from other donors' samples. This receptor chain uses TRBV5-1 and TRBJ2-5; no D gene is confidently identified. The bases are TGCGCCAGCAGCTTGTTGGGAACAGAGCAAGAGACCCAGTACTTC. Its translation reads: CASSLLGTEQETQYF.